This TCR beta chain stems from a study of T-cell memory formation after mild COVID-19. Points from the study as a whole: Second-wave clones reaching peak frequency on day 37 lacked confirmed SARS-CoV-2 specificity. Shrinking CD4+ clones resided mostly in CM and EM, and CD8+ ones in EMRA. The finding that pre-infection memory included some responding clones suggested that cross-reactive memory joined.

TCRdb re-called the 5' RACE reads through MiXCR, storing one row per CDR3 protein. This table holds roughly 130,000 distinct CDR3 sequences, over 15% found once. Per germline, CDR1 DFQATT and CDR2 SNEGSKA (reference sequence). Trimming left V 1 base short and J 7 bases short, with 10 bases between. The CDR3 runs 12 residues. About this clonotype itself: Its target is not known.

Sequencing was performed on PBMCs or a T cell subset sorted from them (not recorded which). The chain joins TRBV20-1 to TRBJ1-1; TRBD1 is a possible D gene (5 bases). This TCR came from a man younger than 35 who had mild COVID-19 (a few samples of this study predate the infection). Cell type and time point are not known. DNA of the CDR3: TGCAGTGCTAGAGGCGGGAGGGGTGAAGCTTTCTTT. Translating gives CSARGGRGEAFF.